The T cell receptor beta chain under discussion was sequenced for a study of blood T cell repertoires in COVID-19. Across the study: PBMCs, B-cell-depleted T cells, or T cells were the source of the cDNA or gDNA that made up the material.

Original processing methods: Reference gene primer amplification gave estimated nucleated cell counts. Sequencing used immunoSEQ multiplex PCR; TCRdb keeps in-frame clones, though not all of them. That table furnishes V, J and clone size, whereas the DNA furnished D and trimming. The table lists tens of thousands of clones, 70% to 90% of them singletons. This receptor was obtained from a man between 65 and 85 years old with acute or convalescent COVID-19. The sequencing input was peripheral blood.

This chain's CDR3 is CASSLEWGLVGGEQFF. DNA for the CDR3: TGTGCCAGCAGCTTGGAGTGGGGATTGGTGGGGGGTGAGCAGTTCTTC. V and J are TRBV5-5 and TRBJ2-1, with D perhaps TRBD2 (6 bases). V was pared by 0 bases and J by 9 bases, with 19 bases between. Germline CDR1 reads SGHKS; CDR2 reads YYEKEE (reference sequence). The CDR3 is 16 amino acids.